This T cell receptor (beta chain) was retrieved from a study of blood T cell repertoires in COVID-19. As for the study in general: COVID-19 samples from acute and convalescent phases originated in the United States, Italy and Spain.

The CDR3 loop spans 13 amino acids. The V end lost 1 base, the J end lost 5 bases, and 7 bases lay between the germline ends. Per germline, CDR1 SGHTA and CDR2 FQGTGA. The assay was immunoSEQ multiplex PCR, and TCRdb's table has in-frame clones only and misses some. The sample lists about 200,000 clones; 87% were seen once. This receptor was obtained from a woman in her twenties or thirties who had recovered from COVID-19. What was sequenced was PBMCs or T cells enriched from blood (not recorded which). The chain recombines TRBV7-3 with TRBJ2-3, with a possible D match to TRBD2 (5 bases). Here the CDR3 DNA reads TGTGCCAGCAGCTTAAGCCGGGAAGATACGCAGTATTTT. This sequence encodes CASSLSREDTQYF.